This passage covers 15 T cell receptor beta chains from one sample sequenced in a study of cytomegalovirus exposure and HLA in healthy donors. PCR used 60 Vbeta primers and 13 Jbeta primers. Assay used: immunoSEQ multiplex PCR; TCRdb lists only in-frame clones, some missing. The sample shows approximately 210,000 clones, around 81% of them seen only once. The sequenced material came from PBMCs. The source is a woman between 45 and 65 years old in good health and CMV-seropositive.

The V call is TRBV7-6, the J call TRBJ2-1, with D maybe TRBD1 (7 bases). V lost 4 bases and J 7 bases, leaving 20 bases between the germline ends. The CDR3 spans 16 residues. From germline, CDR1 is SGHVS and CDR2 FNYEAQ. The CDR3, as DNA: TGTGCCAGCAGCTCGCAAGCAGGGGGGCCGGCTAATGAGCAGTTCTTC. Its protein is CASSSQAGGPANEQFF.

This chain connects TRBV6-5 to TRBJ1-1; the D is unclear. The CDR3 extends over 13 amino acids. V was trimmed by 2 bases and J by 7 bases, leaving 11 bases between them. CDR1 MNHEY and CDR2 SVGAGI come from the germline V gene. The CDR3, as DNA: TGTGCCAGCAGTTACAAGCTGGAGATTGAAGCTTTCTTT. Protein product: CASSYKLEIEAFF.

The gene calls are TRBV5-1 and TRBJ1-2; no reliable D call. CDR1 is SGHRS and CDR2 is YFSETQ in the germline V gene. Trimming pared 5 bases from V and 0 bases from J, leaving 8 bases between. The CDR3 has 13 amino acids. Written as DNA, the CDR3 is TGCGCCAGCAGTCGCGATACTAACTATGGCTACACCTTC. It translates to CASSRDTNYGYTF. The whole variable domain, remainder taken from reference TRBV5-1 and TRBJ1-2, is KAGVTQTPRYLIKTRGQQVTLSCSPISGHRSVSWYQQTPGQGLQFLFEYFSETQRNKGNFPGRFSGRQFSNSRSEMNVSTLELGDSALYLCASSRDTNYGYTFGSGTRLTVV.

The V gene is TRBV19, the J gene TRBJ1-2, with 8 positions matching TRBD1. The CDR3 consists of 14 residues. V dropped 6 bases and J dropped 3; count of bases not matched to a gene: 6. The germline V gene encodes CDR1 LNHDA and CDR2 SQIVND (reference sequence). CDR3 in DNA: TGTGCCAGTAGAATCGGACAGGGAGACTATGGCTACACCTTC. It encodes CASRIGQGDYGYTF.

The genes are TRBV28 and TRBJ1-5; tentative D call: TRBD1 (6 bases). The CDR3 covers 14 residues. Germline lookup yields CDR1 MDHEN and CDR2 SYDVKM. Trimming stripped 3 bases from V and 2 bases from J, with 8 bases between. The CDR3 sequence: CASSFDRRNQPQHF. In nucleotides, the CDR3 is TGTGCCAGCAGTTTTGACAGGCGCAATCAGCCCCAGCATTTT.

The chain employs TRBV7-6 and TRBJ2-2, with 8 bases matching TRBD1. The junction had 9 bases not matched to a gene; V was cut back by 4 bases and J by 5 bases. From germline, CDR1 is SGHVS and CDR2 FNYEAQ. This CDR3 is 16 amino acids long. CDR3 protein: CASSYSDRVRTGELFF. The CDR3 bases are TGTGCCAGCAGCTATTCGGACAGGGTCAGGACCGGGGAGCTGTTTTTT. Using reference TRBV7-6 and TRBJ2-2 for the parts outside the CDR3, the full variable domain is GAGVSQSPRYKVTKRGQDVALRCDPISGHVSLYWYRQALGQGPEFLTYFNYEAQQDKSGLPNDRFSAERPEGSISTLTIQRTEQRDSAMYRCASSYSDRVRTGELFFGEGSRLTVL.

The rearrangement links TRBV7-2 to TRBJ2-3, with 16 bases aligning to TRBD2. The CDR3 covers 16 residues. Germline lookup yields CDR1 SGHTA and CDR2 FQGNSA. V shed 4 bases, J shed 4 bases, and the junction held 2 bases outside the gene matches. This CDR3 reads CASSSGLAGGADTQYF. CDR3 in DNA: TGTGCCAGCAGCTCGGGACTAGCGGGGGGGGCAGATACGCAGTATTTT.

CDR3 region: CASSPMMGLSNSYEQYF. The CDR3 DNA reads as TGCGCCAGCAGCCCCATGATGGGCTTATCGAACTCCTACGAGCAGTACTTC. The genes are TRBV5-1 and TRBJ2-7, with no clear D. The germline V gene has CDR1 SGHRS and CDR2 YFSETQ. This CDR3 has 17 amino acids. Trimming shortened V by 4 bases and J by 0 bases, and 20 bases separated the two germline ends.

The chain carries TRBV5-8 and TRBJ2-1; tentative D call: TRBD2 (5 bases). V lost 4 bases, J lost 9 bases, and 11 bases lay in between. Germline V gene lookup returns CDR1 SGHTS and CDR2 YDEGEE. CDR3 length: 12 residues. CDR3 sequence (DNA): TGTGCCAGCAGCCGAGGGCCGGGTGAGCAGTTCTTC. Encoded protein: CASSRGPGEQFF.

The V call is TRBV25-1, the J call TRBJ1-1; D gene uncertain. The V gene lost 2 bases and the J gene lost 1 base, with 8 bases spanning the gap. This CDR3 spans 14 amino acids. Germline loops: CDR1 MGHDK, CDR2 SYGVNS. CDR3 bases: TGTGCCAGCAGTGAAATGACATCGAACACTGAAGCTTTCTTT. Protein: CASSEMTSNTEAFF.

Regarding this clone: Germline is not matched at one junction end, which may reflect a read error. The same CDR3 can be traced to other DNA sequences in this sample. The V gene is TRBV19, the J gene TRBJ1-1; D gene ambiguous. The CDR3 runs 12 residues. CDR1 and CDR2 (germline): LNHDA, SQIVND (reference sequence). The CDR3 nucleotides read TGTGCCAGTAGTATCACCGCGGGTGAAGCTTTCTTC. Translated: CASSITAGEAFF.

This clone was seen only once. J is TRBJ2-7 and V is TRBV27, with 9 bases that match TRBD1. The CDR3 length is 14 residues. Germline V gives CDR1 MNHEY, CDR2 SMNVEV (reference sequence). V gave up 4 bases and J gave up 7 bases; unmatched junction bases: 8. CDR3 in amino acids: CASSSGTGFWEQYF. The CDR3 nucleotides read TGTGCCAGCAGTTCCGGGACAGGGTTTTGGGAGCAGTACTTC.

V gene TRBV2 combines with J gene TRBJ1-2; 8 nucleotides match TRBD1. This CDR3 has 16 amino acids. With 4 bases clipped from V and 2 bases from J, the junction kept 9 bases outside the gene matches. The germline V gene encodes CDR1 SNHLY and CDR2 FYNNEI. The CDR3 bases are TGTGCCAGCAGTGGAGCCGGACAGGGTGGAAACTATGGCTACACCTTC. Translation gives CASSGAGQGGNYGYTF.

This clone was recorded a few times. CDR3 protein: CASSQDLEGAGYNEQFF. CDR3 in DNA: TGCGCCAGCAGCCAAGATCTGGAGGGCGCGGGGTACAATGAGCAGTTCTTC. The chain carries TRBV4-3 and TRBJ2-1; tentatively, D is TRBD2 (6 bases). CDR3 length equals 17 residues. Deletions cut 0 bases from V and 4 bases from J, with 16 bases between. Germline V CDR1 and CDR2: LGHNA, YSLEER.

The chain has TRBV5-4 and TRBJ1-1, with 8 positions matching TRBD1. The length of the CDR3 is 14 residues. From germline, CDR1 is SGHNT and CDR2 YYREEE (reference sequence). Trimming cost V 0 bases and J 5 bases; bases outside gene matches: 3. The CDR3 region is CASSLDRGFTEAFF. CDR3 nucleotides: TGTGCCAGCAGCTTGGACAGGGGGTTTACTGAAGCTTTCTTT.